One sample yielded the 10 T cell receptor beta chains listed below, sequenced in a study of blood T cell repertoires in COVID-19. Clones were sequenced by immunoSEQ multiplex PCR, and TCRdb holds only the in-frame ones, with some missing. The sample holds roughly 120,000 clones, over 65% seen once. Material for sequencing was peripheral blood. The receptors here all came from a human donor with acute or convalescent COVID-19. The donor label of this sample is uncertain.

V and J are TRBV18 and TRBJ2-1, with 11 bases matching TRBD2. CDR3 length equals 15 residues. The V gene end was trimmed by 3 bases and the J gene end by 7 bases; junction bases not matched to a gene: 5. Germline CDR1 is KGHSH and CDR2 is LQKENI. The CDR3, as DNA: TGTGCCAGCTCACCTCTAGCGGGGGGTTGGAATGAGCAGTTCTTC. Translating gives CASSPLAGGWNEQFF.

The chain joins TRBV2 to TRBJ2-1; possibly TRBD1 for D (5 bases). V gave up 2 bases and J gave up 1 base, with 12 bases separating them. In germline, CDR1 is SNHLY, CDR2 FYNNEI. The CDR3 runs 16 residues. CDR3 residues: CASSEQAGISYNEQFF. Written as DNA, the CDR3 is TGTGCCAGCAGTGAACAGGCAGGGATTTCCTACAATGAGCAGTTCTTC.

The V and J genes are TRBV5-1 and TRBJ1-4; unclear D gene. Per germline, CDR1 SGHRS and CDR2 YFSETQ. Trimming left V 0 bases short and J 4 bases short, with 4 bases between. CDR3 size: 13 residues. CDR3: CASSLGHNEKLFF. CDR3 in DNA: TGCGCCAGCAGCTTGGGACATAATGAAAAACTGTTTTTT.

The DNA of the CDR3 is TGTGCCAGTATGACTATGCGGGGGAACCAAGAGACCCAGTACTTC. Protein sequence: CASMTMRGNQETQYF. The gene calls are TRBV19 and TRBJ2-5; 7 bases map to TRBD2. The length of the CDR3 is 15 residues. V lost 7 bases to trimming and J lost 0 bases; unmatched junction nucleotides: 8. The germline V gene has CDR1 LNHDA and CDR2 SQIVND (reference sequence).

The chain joins TRBV6-6 to TRBJ1-1, with D perhaps matching TRBD1 (5 bases). This CDR3 contains 14 residues. Trimming took off 4 bases at V and 1 base at J, with 10 bases between the two ends. CDR1 and CDR2 from the germline V gene are MNHNY and SVGAGI (reference sequence). This chain's CDR3 is CASSSGIGNTEAFF. Written as DNA, the CDR3 is TGTGCCAGCAGTTCAGGGATAGGGAACACTGAAGCTTTCTTT.

This clone was counted between two and nine times. This chain connects TRBV12-3 or TRBV12-4 to TRBJ1-5, with 8 bases aligning to TRBD1. The CDR3 totals 12 residues. V shed 6 bases and J 9 bases; nucleotides not matched to a gene: 4. The CDR3 nucleotides read TGTGCCAGCAGGGGACAGGTGGGGCCCCAGCATTTT. Translating gives CASRGQVGPQHF.

The genes are TRBV5-6 and TRBJ1-2; maybe TRBD1 (6 bases). The CDR3 consists of 14 residues. Trimming cost V 0 bases and J 6 bases, with 12 bases left between them. The V gene's germline CDR1 is SGHDT and CDR2 YYEEEE. CDR3: CASSLVTGPNGYTF. CDR3 sequence (DNA): TGTGCCAGCAGCTTGGTGACAGGCCCAAATGGCTACACCTTC.

The chain employs TRBV6-2 or TRBV6-3 and TRBJ1-3; no clear D. Deletions cut 2 bases from V and 0 bases from J, with 5 bases between. This CDR3 region has 14 residues. The germline gives CDR1 MNHEY, CDR2 SVGEGT. The CDR3 here is CASSYPGSGNTIYF. The CDR3 bases are TGTGCCAGCAGTTACCCCGGCTCTGGAAACACCATATATTTT.

The chain combines TRBV27 with TRBJ1-2; a possible D gene is TRBD1 (5 bases). Per the germline V gene, CDR1 is MNHEY and CDR2 is SMNVEV (reference sequence). The V gene lost 3 bases and the J gene lost 8 bases, with 19 bases spanning the gap. There are 15 residues in the CDR3. The CDR3 coding sequence is TGTGCCAGCAGTTTGGCCCGGGGGAGAGTCCAGGGCTACACCTTC. This codes for CASSLARGRVQGYTF.

The rearrangement uses TRBV10-1 and TRBJ1-1; 12 bases fit TRBD1. Per germline, CDR1 WNHNN and CDR2 SYGVQD (reference sequence). The CDR3 totals 17 residues. The junction had 9 bases not matched to a gene; V was cut back by 2 bases and J by 5 bases. CDR3 in amino acids: CASSEGSGDRGPTEAFF. DNA for the CDR3: TGCGCCAGCAGTGAGGGGTCCGGGGACAGGGGGCCAACTGAAGCTTTCTTT.